A single sample is the source of the 17 T cell receptor beta chains below, sequenced in a study of response to subunit inactivated influenza vaccine. One entry per CDR3 protein, called by TCRdb with MiXCR from the RT-PCR reads. The data contain roughly 650,000 distinct CDR3 sequences, roughly 15% of them seen just once; the ten biggest clones take up 7.6%. Sample: PBMCs from blood, taken about 14 days before vaccination. The receptors stem from a man aged 50-59 years who received an inactivated influenza vaccine.

The rearrangement uses TRBV7-3 and TRBJ2-3; D is unclear. V lost 5 bases and J lost 6, with 15 bases in between. CDR1 is SGHTA and CDR2 is FQGTGA in the germline V gene. This CDR3 comprises 14 residues. The CDR3 DNA is TGTGCCAGCAGCCCCGGTAGTAATGCGGATACGCAGTATTTT. Translation gives CASSPGSNADTQYF.

This clonotype showed up just a few times. This chain joins TRBV20-1 and TRBJ2-5; D gene uncertain. CDR1 DFQATT and CDR2 SNEGSKA come from the germline V gene (reference sequence). Trimming removed 3 bases from V and 3 bases from J, with 17 bases in between. The CDR3 has 15 residues. DNA for the CDR3: TGCAGTGCTAGTTCGTGGGCCAGTAGGAAAGAGACCCAGTACTTC. Translation: CSASSWASRKETQYF.

This clonotype was observed at least ten times. The rearrangement joins TRBV14 to TRBJ1-5; the D is unclear. The CDR3 length is 11 residues. V was shortened by 5 bases and J by 5 bases, with 4 bases between the two germline ends. Germline CDR1 reads SGHDN; CDR2 reads FVKESK. In DNA form, the CDR3 reads TGTGCCAGCAGCGCAGATCAGCCCCAGCATTTT. Its protein product is CASSADQPQHF. Looking up the rest from reference TRBV14 and TRBJ1-5 gives the full variable domain: EAGVTQFPSHSVIEKGQTVTLRCDPISGHDNLYWYRRVMGKEIKFLLHFVKESKQDESGMPNNRFLAERTGGTYSTLKVQPAELEDSGVYFCASSADQPQHFGDGTRLSIL.

The chain links TRBV12-3 or TRBV12-4 to TRBJ2-2; D is unresolved. The V end lost 5 bases, the J end lost 7 bases, and 11 bases lay between the germline ends. The CDR3 has 13 residues. The CDR3 protein is CASSSSNGGELFF. CDR3 nucleotide sequence: TGTGCCAGCAGTAGCTCAAATGGCGGGGAGCTGTTTTTT.

This clonotype showed up just a few times. The chain couples TRBV27 to TRBJ2-3, with D maybe TRBD2 (6 bases). CDR1 and CDR2 (germline): MNHEY, SMNVEV (reference sequence). V dropped 6 bases and J dropped 0 bases, with 16 bases sitting between them. The CDR3 is made up of 16 amino acids. The CDR3: CASRWGTGWSTDTQYF. Here the CDR3 DNA reads TGTGCCAGCAGATGGGGGACTGGCTGGAGCACAGATACGCAGTATTTT.

This clonotype was counted a few times. The DNA of the CDR3 is TGCGCCAGCAGAACAGAGGGAGGCTCCTACGAGCAGTACTTC. This encodes CASRTEGGSYEQYF. The chain links TRBV5-1 to TRBJ2-7; D may be TRBD2 (6 bases). CDR3 length: 14 residues. The germline V gene encodes CDR1 SGHRS and CDR2 YFSETQ. V lost 5 bases, J lost 0 bases, and 12 bases lay in between.

This clonotype came up a few times. V is TRBV20-1 and J is TRBJ2-1, with a possible D match to TRBD2 (5 bases). The V and J ends lost 3 bases and 0 bases respectively, with 15 bases between them. The CDR3 spans 16 residues. Per germline, CDR1 DFQATT and CDR2 SNEGSKA (reference sequence). The CDR3 DNA reads as TGCAGTGCTAGGGGTTTGCGGGCGAGCTCCTACAATGAGCAGTTCTTC. It specifies CSARGLRASSYNEQFF.

V usage is TRBV29-1 and J usage is TRBJ2-3; D ambiguous. V lost 4 bases and J lost 1, with 9 bases in between. Germline CDR1 and CDR2: SQVTM and ANQGSEA. The CDR3 is made up of 13 amino acids. CDR3 amino acids: CSVGVWGTDTQYF. As DNA, the CDR3 is TGCAGCGTTGGCGTTTGGGGCACAGATACGCAGTATTTT.

This clonotype was recorded a few times. This chain joins TRBV5-6 and TRBJ2-5; TRBD2 matches 9 bases. The length of the CDR3 is 15 residues. After removal of 4 bases from V and 5 bases from J, the junction contained 9 bases not matched to a gene. Germline V gene sequence: CDR1 SGHDT, CDR2 YYEEEE. CDR3 bases: TGTGCCAGCAGCCCATTAGCGGGAGCGGGGGAGACCCAGTACTTC. Protein sequence: CASSPLAGAGETQYF. Supplemented by reference TRBV5-6 and TRBJ2-5, the full variable domain reads DAGVTQSPTHLIKTRGQQVTLRCSPKSGHDTVSWYQQALGQGPQFIFQYYEEEERQRGNFPDRFSGHQFPNYSSELNVNALLLGDSALYLCASSPLAGAGETQYFGPGTRLLVL.

As concerns this clonotype: Just one base apart from a much larger clone, this may be a read error. The chain is built from TRBV2 and TRBJ2-1; TRBD2 agrees at 14 bases. Germline lookup yields CDR1 SNHLY and CDR2 FYNNEI. The V gene end was trimmed by 10 bases and the J gene end by 5 bases; junction bases not matched to a gene: 16. This CDR3 is 18 amino acids long. The CDR3 region has the DNA TGTGCCATCACCCCGGGACTAGCGGGAGTATTTGGAAACAATGAGCAGTTCTTC. Residues: CAITPGLAGVFGNNEQFF.

This clonotype was observed at least ten times. The chain combines TRBV24-1 with TRBJ2-2; D remains unclear. Trimming cost V 4 bases and J 6 bases, with 20 bases left between them. The CDR3 consists of 17 residues. The germline V gene encodes CDR1 KGHDR and CDR2 SFDVKD. CDR3: CATSERLKWNRPGELFF. CDR3 nucleotide sequence: TGTGCCACCAGTGAGCGGCTCAAGTGGAATCGCCCCGGGGAGCTGTTTTTT.

DNA of the CDR3: TGTGCCAGCAGCCTCCTGGCCGGGCATTCAACTAATGAAAAACTGTTTTTT. The encoded protein is CASSLLAGHSTNEKLFF. The gene calls are TRBV4-2 and TRBJ1-4, with D unclear. V was clipped by 4 bases and J by 0 bases, with 15 bases between them. This CDR3 has 17 residues. Germline CDR1 reads LGHNA; CDR2 reads YNFKEQ.

This clonotype was seen more than once but under ten times. V is TRBV20-1 and J is TRBJ2-3, with 11 bases aligning to TRBD2. CDR3 length equals 15 residues. Germline V gene lookup returns CDR1 DFQATT and CDR2 SNEGSKA (reference sequence). Unmatched junction bases numbered 7, after V lost 7 bases and J lost 1 base. The CDR3 coding sequence is TGCAGTGGCCGTTTTAGCGGGGGGGGCACAGATACGCAGTATTTT. It encodes CSGRFSGGGTDTQYF.

This chain connects TRBV7-2 to TRBJ2-2, with 9 bases identical to TRBD1. Looked up from germline, CDR1 is SGHTA and CDR2 is FQGNSA. The CDR3 runs to 16 residues. Trimming cost V 6 bases and J 1 base; bases outside gene matches: 6. This CDR3 is CASRAPGQGNTGELFF. CDR3 bases: TGTGCCAGCAGAGCACCGGGACAGGGGAACACCGGGGAGCTGTTTTTT.

This sequence joins TRBV19 and TRBJ2-6; D tentatively fits TRBD1 or TRBD2 (5 bases each). Germline V gene data show CDR1 as LNHDA and CDR2 as SQIVND (reference sequence). CDR3 length: 15 residues. Trimming left V 6 bases short and J 4 bases short, with 13 bases between. The CDR3 DNA reads TGTGCCAGTAGCCGAGGGGTAGCCGGGGCCAACGTCCTGACTTTC. The encoded protein is CASSRGVAGANVLTF.

As DNA, the CDR3 is TGTGCCAGCAGTCCTGGGACAGGGTCGGTCTCCTACGAGCAGTACTTC. This codes for CASSPGTGSVSYEQYF. The chain is built from TRBV6-1 and TRBJ2-7; 9 bases line up with TRBD1. The V and J ends lost 5 bases and 0 bases, in that order; junction bases with no gene match: 8. This CDR3 contains 16 residues. Germline CDR1 MNHNS, CDR2 SASEGT.

This clonotype was seen many times. This chain uses TRBV14 with TRBJ2-3; TRBD2 agrees at 8 bases. The length of the CDR3 is 15 residues. With 1 base clipped from V and 6 bases from J, the junction kept 6 bases outside the gene matches. Germline CDR1 SGHDN, CDR2 FVKESK. CDR3 protein: CASSQGTGGPDTQYF. Here the CDR3 DNA reads TGTGCCAGCAGCCAAGGAACGGGAGGGCCTGATACGCAGTATTTT.